Listed below are T cell receptor beta chains from one sample, sequenced in a study of blood T cells in healthy people across ages. TCRdb ran MiXCR on the 5' RACE reads and lists one entry per CDR3 protein. The table records around 800,000 distinct CDR3 sequences, around 50% of them present only once. Sequencing input: blood. The receptors stem from a man older than 75 in good health. CDR3s include the opening cysteine and the closing phenylalanine or tryptophan. The D gene is left open where the match is weak.

j_gene | d_gene | v_gene | len | CDR3aa
TRBJ2-2 | - | TRBV6-2/TRBV6-3 | 14 | CASSDDQDSGELFF
TRBJ2-7 | - | TRBV5-4 | 16 | CASSREGAGTSYEQYF
TRBJ1-2 | - | TRBV12-3/TRBV12-4 | 15 | CASSPTGLSNYGYTF
TRBJ2-7 | - | TRBV5-1 | 14 | CASSFRGDSAEQYF
TRBJ2-1 | TRBD2 | TRBV6-2/TRBV6-3 | 15 | CAGSGTSGPWNEQFF
TRBJ2-1 | - | TRBV7-3 | 12 | CASSSVVNEQFF
TRBJ2-7 | TRBD2 | TRBV7-3 | 16 | CASSLSGLAGNNEQYF
- | - | TRBV6-6 | 12 | CASSYGGREQYF
TRBJ1-4 | - | TRBV3-1 | 15 | CASSPTVQGDEKLFF
TRBJ1-1 | - | TRBV4-1 | 18 | CASSLSGTTRAMNTEAFF
TRBJ2-1 | TRBD2 | TRBV12-3/TRBV12-4 | 17 | CASTEFFRSSGSIEQFF
TRBJ2-3 | - | TRBV15 | 15 | CATSRGGDSTDTQYF
TRBJ1-1 | - | TRBV27 | 12 | CASSWRQGTTFF
TRBJ2-1 | - | TRBV24-1 | 13 | CATSDPNYNEQFF
TRBJ2-3 | - | TRBV10-3 | 14 | CAISESTGTDTQYF
TRBJ2-7 | - | TRBV20-1 | 14 | CSAREAPVRDEQYF
TRBJ2-1 | TRBD2 | TRBV6-6 | 15 | CASSYLMASGSKQFF
TRBJ2-1 | TRBD2 | TRBV27 | 15 | CASSYLAGALGEQFF
TRBJ1-2 | - | TRBV12-3/TRBV12-4 | 14 | CASRGSNTGRSYTF
TRBJ1-5 | TRBD1 | TRBV20-1 | 15 | CSAREFQGANQPQHF
TRBJ1-4 | TRBD1 | TRBV28 | 15 | CASTSTGGFGEKLFF
TRBJ2-3 | - | TRBV7-2 | 15 | CASSLVSGDTDTQYF
TRBJ2-1 | TRBD2 | TRBV5-1 | 15 | CASKLAGLSYNEQFF
TRBJ2-3 | - | TRBV28 | 16 | CASSFGTGSSTDTQYF
TRBJ1-1 | - | TRBV3-1 | 15 | CASSQVLGLPTEAFF
TRBJ2-1 | TRBD2 | TRBV7-8 | 15 | CASKMGGGSYNEQFF
TRBJ2-5 | TRBD1 | TRBV11-2 | 13 | CASRATGQETQYF
TRBJ2-5 | - | TRBV30 | 13 | CAWSRSLQETQYF
TRBJ2-7 | TRBD1 | TRBV29-1 | 14 | CSPSRTGSYNEQYF
TRBJ2-3 | TRBD2 | TRBV20-1 | 19 | CSARDIRLAGDLSTDTQYF
TRBJ2-3 | TRBD2 | TRBV5-1 | 17 | CASSSGLAGGQADTQYF
TRBJ1-4 | - | TRBV7-9 | 15 | CASSLDGGGGEKLFF
TRBJ1-4 | - | TRBV12-3/TRBV12-4 | 12 | CASSPQGEKLFF
TRBJ2-7 | TRBD1 | TRBV29-1 | 17 | CSVEFRGTGGFSYEQYF
TRBJ2-5 | - | TRBV18 | 13 | CASSTGPPAEQYF
TRBJ2-6 | - | TRBV6-1 | 18 | CVSSEVLTSNSGANVLTF
TRBJ1-4 | - | TRBV6-6 | 14 | CASSYSRAGEKLFF
- | TRBD1 | TRBV12-3/TRBV12-4 | 13 | CASSGGQVETQYF
TRBJ2-3 | - | TRBV6-2/TRBV6-3 | 15 | CASRMGAPGTDTQYF
TRBJ2-5 | TRBD1 | TRBV20-1 | 15 | CSARLPQGAGETQYF
TRBJ2-7 | - | TRBV6-6 | 13 | CASSYERLNEQYF
TRBJ2-2 | - | TRBV7-9 | 13 | CASKRDVPGELFF
- | TRBD1 | TRBV7-9 | 15 | CASSLAIGQGGEQYF
- | TRBD2 | TRBV7-2 | 16 | CASSFVAGSSYNEQYF
TRBJ1-6 | TRBD1 | TRBV28 | 15 | CASRSRDRGCSPLHF
TRBJ2-5 | TRBD2 | TRBV5-1 | 16 | CASRGISGSSYNEQYF
TRBJ2-5 | TRBD1 | TRBV10-3 | 14 | CVIKGTEIQETQYF
TRBJ2-1 | TRBD2 | TRBV29-1 | 14 | CSASAGGPDNEQFF
TRBJ2-3 | - | TRBV20-1 | 13 | CSARQLVTDTQDF
TRBJ2-1 | TRBD2 | TRBV6-2/TRBV6-3 | 17 | CASSPGLAGVISNEQFF
TRBJ1-2 | - | TRBV27 | 13 | CASGGEKGSGYTF
TRBJ1-6 | - | TRBV30 | 13 | CAWSDGMDSPPHF
TRBJ2-1 | TRBD2 | TRBV25-1 | 16 | CASSVFGGTSENEQFF
TRBJ2-2 | TRBD2 | TRBV10-3 | 16 | CAISAGTSGRTGELFF
TRBJ2-3 | - | TRBV9 | 14 | CASSVSWSTDTQYF
TRBJ2-4 | - | TRBV7-2 | 15 | CASSLVAVAKNIQYF
TRBJ1-1 | TRBD1 | TRBV4-3 | 15 | CASSQETGVTTEAFF
- | - | TRBV7-2 | 15 | CASSLQTGTISEQYF